This T cell receptor (beta chain) was observed in a study of regulatory T cells in long-lasting Graves disease. Time point in this sample: newly diagnosed GD, antithyroid drugs for less than 3 months. Isolated PBMC RNA provided the starting material for the TCR library. This clonotype was seen at least ten times. Trimming removed 1 base from V and 7 bases from J; junction bases left unmatched: 9. Per germline, CDR1 LNHNV and CDR2 YYDKDF (reference sequence). This CDR3 spans 16 amino acids. Library construction for TCR beta used iRepertoire HTBI primers and Arm-PCR of CDR3 regions. TCRdb independently ran MiXCR on the multiplex PCR reads; one entry per CDR3 protein. The table includes about 540,000 distinct CDR3 sequences, about 14% detected once. The same sample was also used in a study of T cells in Graves' hyperthyroidism and ophthalmopathy. That publication notes: The HTBI primer set was used in a first-round RT-PCR of the TCR CDR3. Blood also carried most thyroid clonotypes expanded above 0.001.

The receptor was isolated from a man aged 25-45 years with Graves disease. Source: peripheral blood mononuclear cells (PBMCs), taken at new diagnosis, from a patient treated with antithyroid drugs. This chain connects TRBV15 to TRBJ2-1, with 8 bases matching TRBD2. CDR3 nucleotides: TGTGCCACCAGCAGAGTTTTCGGGAGGGCCGATAATGAGCAGTTCTTC. Its translation is CATSRVFGRADNEQFF.